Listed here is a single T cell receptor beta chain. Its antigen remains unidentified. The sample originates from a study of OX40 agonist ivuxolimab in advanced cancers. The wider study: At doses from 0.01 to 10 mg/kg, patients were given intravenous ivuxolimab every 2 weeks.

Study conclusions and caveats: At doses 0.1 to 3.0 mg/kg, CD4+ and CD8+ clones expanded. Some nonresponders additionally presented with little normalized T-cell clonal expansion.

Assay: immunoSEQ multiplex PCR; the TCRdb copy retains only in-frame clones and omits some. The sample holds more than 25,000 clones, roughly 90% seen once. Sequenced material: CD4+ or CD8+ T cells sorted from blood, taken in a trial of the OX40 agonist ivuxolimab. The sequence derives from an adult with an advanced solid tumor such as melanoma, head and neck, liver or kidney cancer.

The CDR3: CATSRGALAEPQHF. CDR3 in DNA: TGTGCCACCAGCAGAGGGGCCCTGGCGGAGCCCCAGCATTTT. This chain links TRBV15 with TRBJ1-5; D gene ambiguous. Germline assignment: CDR1 LNHNV and CDR2 YYDKDF (reference sequence). Trimming removed 1 base at V and 8 bases at J, with 12 bases between. The CDR3 length is 14 residues.